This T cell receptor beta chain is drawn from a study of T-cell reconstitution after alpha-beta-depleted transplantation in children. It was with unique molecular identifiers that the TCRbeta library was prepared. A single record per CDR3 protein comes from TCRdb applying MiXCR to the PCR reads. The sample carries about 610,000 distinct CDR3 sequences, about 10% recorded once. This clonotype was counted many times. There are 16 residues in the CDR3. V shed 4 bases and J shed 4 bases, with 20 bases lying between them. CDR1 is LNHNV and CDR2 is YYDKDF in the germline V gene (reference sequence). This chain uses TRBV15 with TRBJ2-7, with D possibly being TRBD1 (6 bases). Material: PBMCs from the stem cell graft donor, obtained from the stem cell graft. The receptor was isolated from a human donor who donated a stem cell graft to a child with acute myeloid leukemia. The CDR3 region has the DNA TGTGCCACCAGCACCGCACAGGGAAATTCCCTTTACGAGCAGTACTTC. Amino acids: CATSTAQGNSLYEQYF. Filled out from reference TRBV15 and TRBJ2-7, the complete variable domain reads DAMVIQNPRYQVTQFGKPVTLSCSQTLNHNVMYWYQQKSSQAPKLLFHYYDKDFNNEADTPDNFQSRRPNTSFCFLDIRSPGLGDTAMYLCATSTAQGNSLYEQYFGPGTRLTVT.